What follows describes a single T cell receptor beta chain. The antigen remains undetermined. This sample was included in a study of cytomegalovirus exposure and HLA in healthy donors. Whole-study results and caveats: Sequencing depth roughly uniform across donors was assumed in presence/absence analyses. Some V segments, including TRBV6-2 and TRBV6-3, were excluded as indistinguishable. The classifier, whose performance was assessed in both the original and validation cohorts, reportedly diagnosed cytomegalovirus status with high specificity and sensitivity.

Both 60 Vbeta primers and 13 Jbeta primers went into the PCR. TCRdb's copy holds only in-frame clones and misses some; the assay was immunoSEQ multiplex PCR. Its table records under 200,000 clones. V lost 3 bases, J lost 5 bases, and 9 bases stayed unmatched. This CDR3 contains 16 residues. Germline-derived CDR1 and CDR2 are SGHDN and FVKESK. This chain connects TRBV14 to TRBJ2-7; 11 bases align to TRBD2. The sample comprised PBMCs. This sequence originates from a man aged 30-40 years in good health and CMV-seronegative. Here the CDR3 reads CASSHRLAGPSHEQYF. For the CDR3, the DNA is TGTGCCAGCAGCCACCGACTAGCGGGACCATCCCACGAGCAGTACTTC.